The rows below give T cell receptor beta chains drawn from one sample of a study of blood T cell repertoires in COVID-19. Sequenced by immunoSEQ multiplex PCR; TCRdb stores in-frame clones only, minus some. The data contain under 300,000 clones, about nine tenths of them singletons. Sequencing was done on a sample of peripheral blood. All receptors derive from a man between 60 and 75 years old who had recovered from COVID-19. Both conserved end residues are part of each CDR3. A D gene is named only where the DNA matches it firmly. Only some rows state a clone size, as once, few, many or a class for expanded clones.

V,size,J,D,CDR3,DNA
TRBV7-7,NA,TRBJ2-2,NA,CASSFKTGRNTGELFF,TGTGCCAGCAGCTTCAAGACAGGAAGGAACACCGGGGAGCTGTTTTTT
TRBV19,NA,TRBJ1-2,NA,CASGKSERGFYGYTF,TGTGCCAGTGGGAAAAGTGAAAGGGGTTTCTATGGCTACACCTTC
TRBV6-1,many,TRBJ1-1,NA,CASSGRKTGQNTEAFF,TGTGCCAGCAGTGGCAGAAAAACGGGACAGAACACTGAAGCTTTCTTT
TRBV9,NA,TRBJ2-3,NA,CASSVGVGGSDTQYF,TGTGCCAGCAGCGTAGGTGTGGGGGGATCAGATACGCAGTATTTT
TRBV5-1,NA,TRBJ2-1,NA,CASKGGGNEQFF,TGCGCCAGCAAGGGAGGAGGCAATGAGCAGTTCTTC
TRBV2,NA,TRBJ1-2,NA,CASTPRGAPGGGYTF,TGTGCCAGCACCCCCCGGGGAGCCCCGGGGGGTGGCTACACCTTC
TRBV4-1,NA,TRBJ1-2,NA,CASSHPRGEGGYTF,TGCGCCAGCAGCCACCCCCGGGGTGAGGGAGGCTACACCTTC
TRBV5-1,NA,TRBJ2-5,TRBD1,CASSFGEGALQETQYF,TGCGCCAGCAGCTTTGGAGAGGGGGCCCTCCAAGAGACCCAGTACTTC
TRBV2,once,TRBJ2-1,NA,CASSVTRGYNEQFF,TGTGCCAGCAGCGTCACCCGGGGTTACAATGAGCAGTTCTTC
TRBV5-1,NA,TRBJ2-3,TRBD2,CASSLTSGVSTDTQYF,TGCGCCAGCAGCTTGACTAGCGGGGTGAGCACAGATACGCAGTATTTT
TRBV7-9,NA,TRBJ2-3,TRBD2,CASSLDGLAVESQYF,TGTGCCAGCAGCTTAGACGGACTAGCGGTAGAATCGCAGTATTTT
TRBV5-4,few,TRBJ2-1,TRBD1,CASSNPGQTNNEQFF,TGTGCCAGCAGCAACCCGGGACAGACTAACAATGAGCAGTTCTTC
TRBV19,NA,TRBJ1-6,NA,CASSIRYSPLHF,TGTGCCAGTAGTATTCGGTATTCACCCCTCCACTTT
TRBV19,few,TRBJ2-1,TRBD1,CASSIRGQGAISSYNEQFF,TGTGCCAGTAGTATCCGGGGACAGGGGGCGATAAGCTCCTACAATGAGCAGTTCTTC
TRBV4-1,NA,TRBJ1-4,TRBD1,CASSRGTGGEKLFF,TGCGCCAGCAGCCGTGGGACAGGGGGTGAAAAACTGTTTTTT
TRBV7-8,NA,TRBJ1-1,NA,CASSPSGGTAFF,TGTGCCAGCAGCCCTTCGGGGGGGACGGCTTTCTTT
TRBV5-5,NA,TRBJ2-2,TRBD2,CASRRLAGGTGELFF,TGTGCCAGCAGACGACTAGCGGGGGGCACCGGGGAGCTGTTTTTT